A single sample is the source of the 13 T cell receptor beta chains below, sequenced in a study of cytomegalovirus exposure and HLA in healthy donors. Vbeta (60) and Jbeta (13) primers were used in the PCR. Profiled with immunoSEQ multiplex PCR; TCRdb holds only in-frame clones, not every one. The listing contains some 130,000 clones. Sequencing was done on a sample of PBMCs. Receptors were obtained from a woman between 40 and 55 years old in good health and CMV-seropositive.

The genes are TRBV11-2 and TRBJ2-1; no firm D call. CDR1 and CDR2 (germline): SGHAT, FQNNGV. V lost 1 base, J lost 6 bases, and 10 bases lay in between. The CDR3 has 14 residues. As DNA, the CDR3 is TGTGCCAGCAGCTTAGGCCGTACCAGCAATGAGCAGTTCTTC. Residues: CASSLGRTSNEQFF.

The chain recombines TRBV5-1 with TRBJ1-1; a possible D gene is TRBD1 (5 bases). The CDR3 is 13 amino acids. Deletions cut 3 bases from V and 6 bases from J, with 12 bases between. Germline-derived CDR1 and CDR2 are SGHRS and YFSETQ. Here the CDR3 reads CASSYFRQSEAFF. In DNA, the CDR3 is TGCGCCAGCAGCTATTTTCGACAGTCTGAAGCTTTCTTT.

Comments on this clone: At the DNA level, this CDR3 is encoded by other sequences in the same sample as well. The chain carries TRBV9 and TRBJ2-1, with D tentatively TRBD2 (6 bases). The CDR3 extends over 14 amino acids. CDR1 SGDLS and CDR2 YYNGEE come from the germline V gene. The V end was cut by 1 base, the J end by 5 bases, with 10 bases between. CDR3 in DNA: TGTGCCAGCAGCGTATCGGGAGAGAACAATGAGCAGTTCTTC. Translated: CASSVSGENNEQFF.

V usage is TRBV13 and J usage is TRBJ2-3; 10 bases agree with TRBD2. With V trimmed by 9 bases and J by 0 bases, 0 bases remained unmatched. The CDR3 totals 13 residues. From germline, CDR1 is PRHDT and CDR2 FYEKMQ (reference sequence). In nucleotides, the CDR3 is TGTGCCAGTAGCGGGGGGAGCACAGATACGCAGTATTTT. This sequence encodes CASSGGSTDTQYF.

J is TRBJ2-7 and V is TRBV6-5, with 8 nucleotides matching TRBD2. The CDR3 totals 14 residues. J was trimmed by 6 bases and V by 6 bases; bases with no gene match: 10. The germline V gene encodes CDR1 MNHEY and CDR2 SVGAGI. Written as DNA, the CDR3 is TGTGCCAGCAGAAGGACTAGCCCGCCGCGCGAGCAGTACTTC. Translated, it gives CASRRTSPPREQYF.

The chain joins TRBV10-3 to TRBJ1-1, with D possibly being TRBD1 (6 bases). Germline V gene sequence: CDR1 ENHRY, CDR2 SYGVKD. The CDR3 runs to 13 residues. The V end was cut by 10 bases, the J end by 2 bases, with 14 bases between. The CDR3 protein is CATFQGLNTEAFF. In DNA form, the CDR3 reads TGTGCCACGTTTCAGGGGCTTAACACTGAAGCTTTCTTT.

The V gene is TRBV6-6, the J gene TRBJ2-7, with 14 nucleotides matching TRBD2. CDR1 is MNHNY and CDR2 is SVGAGI in the germline V gene (reference sequence). J was trimmed by 6 bases and V by 4 bases; bases with no gene match: 2. CDR3 length: 14 residues. The CDR3 loop reads CASSSTSGRGEQYF. The CDR3 nucleotides read TGTGCCAGCAGTTCGACTAGCGGGAGGGGCGAGCAGTACTTC.

The rearrangement uses TRBV10-3 and TRBJ2-1; 14 bases map to TRBD2. Trimming took 4 bases from V and 1 from J; bases not matched to a gene: 9. Germline values: CDR1 ENHRY, CDR2 SYGVKD. The CDR3 covers 19 residues. The CDR3 DNA is TGTGCCATCAGTGTAGCCGGGACTAGCGGGAGTGGGTCCTACAATGAGCAGTTCTTC. Its protein product is CAISVAGTSGSGSYNEQFF.

The chain has TRBV7-7 and TRBJ2-3, with 11 nucleotides matching TRBD2. The CDR3 contains 14 residues. Germline trimming cut 5 bases from V and 6 bases from J; bases unmatched to any gene: 4. Germline values: CDR1 SSHAT, CDR2 FNYEAQ (reference sequence). CDR3 protein: CASSPGLAVDTQYF. In DNA, the CDR3 is TGTGCCAGCAGCCCGGGACTAGCGGTCGATACGCAGTATTTT.

CDR3 protein: CATSREGGEQYF. DNA for the CDR3: TGTGCCACCAGCAGAGAGGGGGGCGAGCAGTACTTC. The rearrangement links TRBV15 to TRBJ2-7; D possibly corresponds to TRBD2 (6 bases). V shed 0 bases and J shed 6 bases, with 6 bases lying between them. Germline assignment: CDR1 LNHNV and CDR2 YYDKDF (reference sequence). The CDR3 is 12 residues long. Based on the CDR3 plus reference TRBV15 and TRBJ2-7, the full variable domain is DAMVIQNPRYQVTQFGKPVTLSCSQTLNHNVMYWYQQKSSQAPKLLFHYYDKDFNNEADTPDNFQSRRPNTSFCFLDIRSPGLGDTAMYLCATSREGGEQYFGPGTRLTVT.

The chain combines TRBV19 with TRBJ1-3, with D unclear. The V end lost 5 bases, the J end lost 0 bases, and 11 bases lay between the germline ends. Germline-derived CDR1 and CDR2 are LNHDA and SQIVND (reference sequence). The length of the CDR3 is 15 residues. The CDR3 coding sequence is TGTGCCAGTAGTGCGGCCGGCAGCTCTGGAAACACCATATATTTT. Translated: CASSAAGSSGNTIYF.

The chain recombines TRBV5-1 with TRBJ1-1; D not resolved. The germline CDR1 and CDR2 sequences are SGHRS and YFSETQ. Trimming cost V 5 bases and J 4 bases, with 18 bases left between them. The CDR3 consists of 15 residues. The CDR3 spells CASRTGTVSGTEAFF. Written as DNA, the CDR3 is TGCGCCAGCAGGACTGGCACGGTTTCGGGCACTGAAGCTTTCTTT.

J is TRBJ2-5 and V is TRBV19; 8 nucleotides agree with TRBD2. This CDR3 is 15 amino acids long. Germline assignment: CDR1 LNHDA and CDR2 SQIVND (reference sequence). V dropped 6 bases and J dropped 5; count of bases not matched to a gene: 11. CDR3 DNA sequence: TGTGCCAGTAGCCCCCGGGGGGGGGCGGGGGAGACCCAGTACTTC. This encodes CASSPRGGAGETQYF.